These 3 T cell receptor beta chains share one sample of origin, sequenced in a study of beta chain features in type 1 diabetes. Overall study findings and caveats: Within each of all four CD4+ subsets, Type 1 diabetes patients had TCRB CDR3s that were moderately but significantly shorter.

What was sequenced were expressed TCRB transcripts, since all of the isolated RNA had been reverse transcribed. Using immunoSEQ multiplex PCR, the repertoire was profiled, and TCRdb retains in-frame clones only, with some absent. The sample lists approximately 150,000 clones, 10% to 15% occurring once. Antigens for these TCRs are unknown. Source material: central memory CD4+ T cells from blood. These receptors originate from a man between 18 and 29 years old with type 1 diabetes.

The genes are TRBV9 and TRBJ2-2, with TRBD2 matching 8 bases. The germline V gene has CDR1 SGDLS and CDR2 YYNGEE. The CDR3 length is 17 residues. With V trimmed by 4 bases and J by 7 bases, 15 bases remained unmatched. CDR3 DNA: TGTGCCAGCAGCACCCCCCCTAACGGGGGGGCCTTCGGGGAGCTGTTTTTT. It translates to CASSTPPNGGAFGELFF.

The chain joins TRBV10-3 to TRBJ2-7, with D possibly called TRBD1 or TRBD2 (5 bases each). Germline assignment: CDR1 ENHRY and CDR2 SYGVKD. The CDR3 consists of 14 residues. V shed 6 bases and J shed 6 bases, with 18 bases lying between them. The CDR3 nucleotides read TGTGCCATCAGGTCCGAGGGGACCATTCCCGAGCAGTACTTC. It yields the protein CAIRSEGTIPEQYF.

V usage is TRBV30 and J usage is TRBJ2-7; D gene uncertain. Trimming stripped 5 bases from V and 6 bases from J, with 11 bases between. Germline-derived CDR1 and CDR2 are GTSNPN and SVGIG (reference sequence). There are 11 residues in the CDR3. CDR3 in DNA: TGTGCCTGGGGAAGGAACACCGAGCAGTACTTC. It codes for CAWGRNTEQYF.